This passage covers 14 T cell receptor beta chains from one sample sequenced in a study of cytomegalovirus exposure and HLA in healthy donors. Use of 60 Vbeta and 13 Jbeta primers characterized the PCR. Data came from immunoSEQ multiplex PCR; TCRdb stores just in-frame clones and leaves some out. The sample yields 80,000 to 95,000 clones, around 86% seen once. The sample taken for sequencing was PBMCs. All receptors come from a man in his thirties or forties in good health and CMV-seropositive.

The V gene is TRBV5-8, the J gene TRBJ2-1; D remains ambiguous. The germline CDR1 and CDR2 sequences are SGHTS and YDEGEE. This CDR3 has 15 residues. V dropped 0 bases and J dropped 4 bases, with 11 bases sitting between them. The CDR3 sequence is CASSLGLRVYNEQFF. The CDR3 DNA reads TGTGCCAGCAGCTTGGGGCTACGGGTATACAATGAGCAGTTCTTC. Drawing the rest from reference TRBV5-8 and TRBJ2-1, the complete variable domain is EAGVTQSPTHLIKTRGQQATLRCSPISGHTSVYWYQQALGLGLQFLLWYDEGEERNRGNFPPRFSGRQFPNYSSELNVNALELEDSALYLCASSLGLRVYNEQFFGPGTRLTVL.

The chain joins TRBV10-3 to TRBJ2-1; D gene ambiguous. V gave up 0 bases and J gave up 6 bases, with 12 bases separating them. Looked up from germline, CDR1 is ENHRY and CDR2 is SYGVKD. The CDR3 extends over 15 amino acids. CDR3 protein: CAISESIGFGNEQFF. The DNA for the CDR3 is TGTGCCATCAGTGAGTCTATCGGGTTCGGCAATGAGCAGTTCTTC.

This clone occurred a few times. The J gene is TRBJ1-1, the V gene TRBV7-9; TRBD1 might be the D (5 bases). Between the trimmed V and J ends, which lost 5 bases and 1 base, there was a span of 8 bases. CDR3 length: 13 residues. Looked up from germline, CDR1 is SEHNR and CDR2 is FQNEAQ (reference sequence). Here the CDR3 DNA reads TGTGCCAGCAGCCAGGACACGAACACTGAAGCTTTCTTT. It is translated as CASSQDTNTEAFF.

The chain carries TRBV28 and TRBJ2-1; D gene uncertain. CDR3 length equals 16 residues. The germline CDR1 and CDR2 sequences are MDHEN and SYDVKM. V was shortened by 2 bases and J by 3 bases, with 14 bases between the two germline ends. This CDR3 reads CASSLRADSDYNEQFF. The DNA of the CDR3 is TGTGCCAGCAGTTTAAGAGCCGACTCGGACTACAATGAGCAGTTCTTC.

The chain combines TRBV7-3 with TRBJ2-2; possible D gene TRBD2, 6 bases. V was shortened by 5 bases and J by 1 base, with 8 bases between the two germline ends. The CDR3 is 14 residues long. Germline loops: CDR1 SGHTA, CDR2 FQGTGA. The CDR3 sequence is CASSLSGNTGELFF. The CDR3 region has the DNA TGTGCCAGCAGCCTTAGCGGGAACACCGGGGAGCTGTTTTTT.

The chain employs TRBV15 and TRBJ2-7; 8 bases are shared with TRBD2. This CDR3 contains 13 residues. The germline gives CDR1 LNHNV, CDR2 YYDKDF (reference sequence). The ends lost 8 bases at V and 9 bases at J; junction bases unmatched: 12. CDR3 sequence: CATATSGTRGQYF. The CDR3 coding sequence is TGTGCCACCGCCACCTCCGGGACTAGAGGGCAGTACTTC.

There are a few counts of this clone. The J gene is TRBJ1-3, the V gene TRBV7-8; D call uncertain. In germline, CDR1 is SGHVS, CDR2 FQNEAQ. The CDR3 is 13 residues long. V lost 6 bases, J lost 0 bases, and 6 bases lay in between. The DNA for the CDR3 is TGTGCCAGCAGAACCAGCTCTGGAAACACCATATATTTT. Its protein product is CASRTSSGNTIYF.

This clone was seen a single time. The V and J genes are TRBV18 and TRBJ1-3; D ambiguous. Germline CDR1 KGHSH, CDR2 LQKENI. CDR3 length equals 13 residues. V lost 5 bases and J 0 bases, leaving 5 bases between the germline ends. The DNA for the CDR3 is TGTGCCAGCTCATCAGACTCTGGAAACACCATATATTTT. Protein sequence: CASSSDSGNTIYF.

Here the CDR3 reads CASSFSGGENEQFF. The DNA of the CDR3 is TGCGCCAGCAGCTTTAGCGGGGGGGAGAATGAGCAGTTCTTC. This chain links TRBV5-1 with TRBJ2-1; 11 bases are shared with TRBD2. CDR3 length equals 14 residues. CDR1 and CDR2 from the germline V gene are SGHRS and YFSETQ. The J segment lost 7 bases and the V segment lost 2 bases, leaving 2 bases of the junction unmatched.

A remark on this clone: The germline gene is not matched at one end of the junction; a read error may be the cause. The V call is TRBV18, the J call TRBJ2-7; weak D call: TRBD1 (6 bases). There are 15 residues in the CDR3. Per germline, CDR1 KGHSH and CDR2 LQKENI. As DNA, the CDR3 is TGTGCCAGTTCACCGTACAGGGACGTCTCCTACGAGCAGTACTTC. Translated: CASSPYRDVSYEQYF.

This rearrangement joins TRBV30 to TRBJ1-1; TRBD1 might be the D (5 bases). The CDR3 has 13 residues. The ends were cut back, 0 bases at V and 2 bases at J, with 7 bases in the middle. Germline CDR1 reads GTSNPN; CDR2 reads SVGIG (reference sequence). CDR3 in DNA: TGTGCCTGGAGTGTGGGGGGTAACACTGAAGCTTTCTTT. This codes for CAWSVGGNTEAFF.

In this sample, this clone turned up a few times. J is TRBJ2-7 and V is TRBV29-1, with 8 bases matching TRBD2. With V trimmed by 6 bases and J by 0 bases, 7 bases remained unmatched. This CDR3 has 14 residues. Looked up from germline, CDR1 is SQVTM and CDR2 is ANQGSEA. The CDR3 loop is CSVGGLGASYEQYF. CDR3 sequence (DNA): TGCAGCGTGGGGGGACTAGGGGCCTCCTACGAGCAGTACTTC.

The genes are TRBV19 and TRBJ2-2; TRBD1 agrees at 9 bases. Germline V CDR1 and CDR2: LNHDA, SQIVND (reference sequence). This CDR3 is 13 amino acids long. J lost 4 bases, V lost 6 bases, and 0 bases had no gene match. The CDR3 nucleotides are TGTGCCAGTAGGGGACAGGGCACCGGGGAGCTGTTTTTT. Translated, it gives CASRGQGTGELFF.

V usage is TRBV6-6 and J usage is TRBJ1-4, with D possibly matching TRBD1 (5 bases). This CDR3 is 14 amino acids long. The V gene's germline CDR1 is MNHNY and CDR2 SVGAGI (reference sequence). The germline V and J ends were trimmed by 7 bases and 7 bases, with 16 bases remaining between them. The CDR3 nucleotides are TGTGCCAGCAAGTCCCAGGGTCTAATTGAAAAACTGTTTTTT. Translated: CASKSQGLIEKLFF.